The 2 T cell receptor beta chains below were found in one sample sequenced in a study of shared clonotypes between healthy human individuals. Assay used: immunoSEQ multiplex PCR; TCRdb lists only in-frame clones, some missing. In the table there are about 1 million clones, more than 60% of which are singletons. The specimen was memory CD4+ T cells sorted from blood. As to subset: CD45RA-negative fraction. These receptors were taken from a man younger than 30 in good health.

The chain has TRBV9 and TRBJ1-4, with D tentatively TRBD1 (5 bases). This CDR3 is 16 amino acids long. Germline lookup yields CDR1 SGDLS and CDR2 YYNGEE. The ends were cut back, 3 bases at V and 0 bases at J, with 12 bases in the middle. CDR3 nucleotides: TGTGCCAGCAGCGAGGGGACGGACCCAACTAATGAAAAACTGTTTTTT. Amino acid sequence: CASSEGTDPTNEKLFF.

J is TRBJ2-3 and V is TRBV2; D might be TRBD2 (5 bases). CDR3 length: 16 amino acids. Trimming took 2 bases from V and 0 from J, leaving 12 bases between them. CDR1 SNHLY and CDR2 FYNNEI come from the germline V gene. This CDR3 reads CASSERGAASTDTQYF. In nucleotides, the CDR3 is TGTGCCAGCAGTGAACGAGGAGCGGCGAGCACAGATACGCAGTATTTT.